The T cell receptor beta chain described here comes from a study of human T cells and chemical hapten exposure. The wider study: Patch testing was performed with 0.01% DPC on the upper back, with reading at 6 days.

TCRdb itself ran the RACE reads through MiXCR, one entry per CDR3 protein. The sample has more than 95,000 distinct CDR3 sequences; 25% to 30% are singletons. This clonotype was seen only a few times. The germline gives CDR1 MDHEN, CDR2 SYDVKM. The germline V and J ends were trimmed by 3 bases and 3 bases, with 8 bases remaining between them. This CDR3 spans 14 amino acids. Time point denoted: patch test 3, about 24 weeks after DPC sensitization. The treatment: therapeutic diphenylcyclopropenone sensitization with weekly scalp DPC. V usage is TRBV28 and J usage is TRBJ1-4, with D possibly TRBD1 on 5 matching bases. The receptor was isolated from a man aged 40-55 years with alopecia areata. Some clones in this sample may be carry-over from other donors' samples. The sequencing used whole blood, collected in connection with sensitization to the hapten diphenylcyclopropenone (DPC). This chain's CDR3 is CASSFPGPNEKLFF. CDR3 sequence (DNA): TGTGCCAGCAGTTTTCCAGGGCCTAATGAAAAACTGTTTTTT.